This TCR beta chain was recovered during a study of beta chain features in type 1 diabetes. Study-wide context: Investigators examined 107,917,701 sorted cells across all samples. Study-wide findings and caveats: More deletions and fewer insertions at VDJ junctions were found in patients with type 1 diabetes.

A few counts support this clone. Its antigen is currently unknown. Each of the CD4+ naive, central memory, regulatory and stem cell-like memory populations was sorted via CD45RO/CCR7/CD25/CD127/CD95/CD27. Every sorted population was more than 95% pure. TCRB transcripts that were expressed got sequenced, as all of the isolated RNA had been reverse transcribed. Assay used: immunoSEQ multiplex PCR; TCRdb lists only in-frame clones, some missing. Of fewer than 900,000 clones in the sample, roughly 15% are singletons; the top ten hold 0.023%. The sequenced material came from naive CD4+ T cells from blood. The source is a woman aged 18-29 years in good health.

The CDR3 sequence: CASSSGRESYEQFF. The CDR3 bases are TGCGCCAGCAGCTCTGGGCGGGAGAGTTATGAGCAGTTCTTC. V gene TRBV5-1 combines with J gene TRBJ2-1, with TRBD2 matching 7 bases. The germline V gene has CDR1 SGHRS and CDR2 YFSETQ. This CDR3 is built from 14 residues. J lost 8 bases, V lost 3 bases, and 8 bases had no gene match. Supplemented by reference TRBV5-1 and TRBJ2-1, the full variable domain reads KAGVTQTPRYLIKTRGQQVTLSCSPISGHRSVSWYQQTPGQGLQFLFEYFSETQRNKGNFPGRFSGRQFSNSRSEMNVSTLELGDSALYLCASSSGRESYEQFFGPGTRLTVL.